The 7 T cell receptor beta chains presented below share a single source sample, sequenced in a study of T cell clones after liver transplantation. Generated by immunoSEQ multiplex PCR, the TCRdb table keeps only in-frame clones and is missing some. The table shows some 70,000 clones, with over 70% occurring only once. The sample here was CD4+ T cells from blood, taken before liver transplant. The source of these receptors is a human donor who received a liver transplant.

V gene TRBV30 combines with J gene TRBJ2-7; a weak D match, TRBD2 (5 bases). V lost 2 bases to trimming and J lost 3 bases, with 17 bases between them. Germline values: CDR1 GTSNPN, CDR2 SVGIG (reference sequence). The CDR3 runs to 15 residues. CDR3 nucleotide sequence: TGTGCCTGGAGTCGGGATGGGCAGTCAGTCTACGAGCAGTACTTC. The encoded protein is CAWSRDGQSVYEQYF.

This clone was recorded only once. The V call is TRBV29-1, the J call TRBJ2-1; D possibly corresponds to TRBD1 (5 bases). This CDR3 has 12 residues. The V end was cut by 4 bases, the J end by 6 bases, with 10 bases between. Germline V CDR1 and CDR2: SQVTM, ANQGSEA. DNA of the CDR3: TGCAGCGTTGGTCAGGGCGCCAATGAGCAGTTCTTC. Encoded protein: CSVGQGANEQFF.

To note about this clone: No DNA is shown, since the ends of the CDR3 on it are uncertain; the CDR3 is the one TCRdb lists. The genes are TRBV5-3 and TRBJ2-2; the table's D call TRBD1 went unverified against the DNA. Being an ORF, TRBV5-3 has a function that is uncertain. A total of 12 residues make up the CDR3, ends included. This CDR3 is CASSLVAGGIIF.

The CDR3 protein is CASSLGGGSGYNEQFF. The CDR3 nucleotides read TGTGCCAGCAGCTTAGGGGGTGGTAGCGGTTACAATGAGCAGTTCTTC. The chain couples TRBV7-2 to TRBJ2-1; D may be TRBD2 (6 bases). Germline CDR1 SGHTA, CDR2 FQGNSA. The CDR3 extends over 16 amino acids. V was cut by 1 base and J by 4 bases, with 14 bases left in between. Full variable domain (outside the CDR3, taken from reference TRBV7-2 and TRBJ2-1): GAGVSQSPSNKVTEKGKDVELRCDPISGHTALYWYRQSLGQGLEFLIYFQGNSAPDKSGLPSDRFSAERTGGSVSTLTIQRTQQEDSAVYLCASSLGGGSGYNEQFFGPGTRLTVL.

The V gene is TRBV27, the J gene TRBJ2-7; 7 bases are shared with TRBD2. The CDR3 contains 15 residues. Germline CDR1 reads MNHEY; CDR2 reads SMNVEV (reference sequence). V lost 5 bases and J lost 7; bases outside the gene matches: 14. The CDR3 bases are TGTGCCAGCAGTCCGGGGGGAGTTAGAGAGGGAGAGCAGTACTTC. Its translation is CASSPGGVREGEQYF.

The CDR3 sequence: CASSKPAGQETQYF. In DNA form, the CDR3 reads TGTGCCAGCAGCAAGCCGGCGGGCCAAGAGACCCAGTACTTC. The chain uses TRBV7-9 and TRBJ2-5; a possible D gene is TRBD2 (5 bases). The V gene lost 5 bases and the J gene lost 1 base, with 11 bases spanning the gap. From germline, CDR1 is SEHNR and CDR2 FQNEAQ (reference sequence). CDR3 length: 14 residues.

The rearrangement joins TRBV18 to TRBJ1-1, with 9 nucleotides matching TRBD1. This CDR3 region has 15 residues. The V gene end was trimmed by 6 bases and the J gene end by 3 bases; junction bases not matched to a gene: 8. CDR1 is KGHSH, CDR2 LQKENI, per germline. CDR3 sequence: CASSSTGGVDTEAFF. The CDR3 DNA reads TGTGCCAGCTCTTCCACAGGGGGCGTGGACACTGAAGCTTTCTTT.